Below, 11 T cell receptor beta chains from the same sample are listed, as sequenced in a study of blood T cell repertoires in COVID-19. Repertoires were generated with immunoSEQ multiplex PCR, while TCRdb's copy carries only in-frame clones and drops some. The table shows 300,000 to 450,000 clones, with 85% to 90% occurring only once. The sequencing sample was made of PBMCs or T cells enriched from blood (not recorded which). The origin of the receptors is a man aged 18 to 35 who had recovered from COVID-19.

This CDR3 reads CASRAENYGYTF. In DNA, the CDR3 is TGTGCCAGCAGGGCAGAAAACTATGGCTACACCTTC. The chain recombines TRBV2 with TRBJ1-2; unclear D gene. Per germline, CDR1 SNHLY and CDR2 FYNNEI. V was cut by 6 bases and J by 2 bases, with 7 bases left in between. The CDR3 extends over 12 amino acids.

The rearrangement uses TRBV4-1 and TRBJ2-7; D uncertain. V lost 0 bases to trimming and J lost 4 bases, with 4 bases between them. The CDR3 contains 12 residues. Looked up from germline, CDR1 is MGHRA and CDR2 is YSYEKL. The DNA for the CDR3 is TGCGCCAGCAGCCAAGACCCATACGAGCAGTACTTC. This translates into CASSQDPYEQYF.

Only one count was recorded for this clone. The chain employs TRBV27 and TRBJ2-7; 7 bases map to TRBD1. CDR3 length equals 15 residues. Per the germline V gene, CDR1 is MNHEY and CDR2 is SMNVEV (reference sequence). The V gene end was trimmed by 6 bases and the J gene end by 0 bases; junction bases not matched to a gene: 8. The CDR3 reads CASRKMTGYSYEQYF. For the CDR3, the DNA is TGTGCCAGCAGAAAGATGACAGGGTACTCCTACGAGCAGTACTTC.

The chain is built from TRBV5-4 and TRBJ2-3, with a possible D match to TRBD2 (6 bases). The germline gives CDR1 SGHNT, CDR2 YYREEE (reference sequence). This CDR3 spans 16 amino acids. V shed 3 bases and J shed 7 bases, with 21 bases lying between them. This CDR3 is CASSSAGTATSHTQYF. The CDR3, as DNA: TGTGCCAGCAGCTCGGCCGGGACTGCCACGTCTCATACGCAGTATTTT.

The chain carries TRBV28 and TRBJ2-3; tentative D call: TRBD2 (5 bases). The CDR3 has 16 residues. V shed 5 bases and J shed 3 bases, with 18 bases lying between them. Germline V gene lookup returns CDR1 MDHEN and CDR2 SYDVKM. The chain's CDR3 is CASSPPLVSRTDTQYF. DNA of the CDR3: TGTGCCAGCAGTCCCCCACTAGTATCTCGGACAGATACGCAGTATTTT.

V and J are TRBV28 and TRBJ1-1; D not resolved. CDR3 length: 11 residues. Germline lookup yields CDR1 MDHEN and CDR2 SYDVKM. The V gene lost 6 bases and the J gene lost 10 bases, with 12 bases spanning the gap. The CDR3 bases are TGTGCCAGCAGCAGGTCCCTCGGAGCTTTCTTT. Its translation is CASSRSLGAFF.

For this clone: Given a much more abundant clone one base away, this may be a read error. The chain uses TRBV13 and TRBJ2-1, with 8 positions matching TRBD2. The V gene end was trimmed by 5 bases and the J gene end by 0 bases; junction bases not matched to a gene: 3. From germline, CDR1 is PRHDT and CDR2 FYEKMQ (reference sequence). The CDR3 contains 15 residues. CDR3 in amino acids: CASSPGGASYNEQFF. CDR3 in DNA: TGTGCCAGCAGCCCCGGGGGGGCCTCCTACAATGAGCAGTTCTTC.

This chain connects TRBV19 to TRBJ2-7; 8 bases are a match to TRBD1. V lost 3 bases to trimming and J lost 5 bases; unmatched junction nucleotides: 3. CDR1 is LNHDA, CDR2 SQIVND, per germline (reference sequence). This CDR3 spans 13 amino acids. The CDR3 loop reads CASSIDRGHEQYF. CDR3 bases: TGTGCCAGTAGTATTGACAGGGGCCACGAGCAGTACTTC.

V is TRBV28 and J is TRBJ2-2; D not certain. The germline gives CDR1 MDHEN, CDR2 SYDVKM. The CDR3 contains 11 residues. Trimming pared 3 bases from V and 8 bases from J, leaving 4 bases between. CDR3 in DNA: TGTGCCAGCAGTTTTATGGGGGAGCTGTTTTTT. Translating gives CASSFMGELFF.

This chain connects TRBV5-1 to TRBJ2-1; 8 bases line up with TRBD2. Germline V lookup: CDR1 SGHRS, CDR2 YFSETQ. The CDR3 runs 15 residues. V shed 4 bases, J shed 6 bases, and the junction held 9 bases outside the gene matches. CDR3 DNA sequence: TGCGCCAGCAGCACCCAGCGGGAGCGGGGCAATGAGCAGTTCTTC. Its translation: CASSTQRERGNEQFF.

This clone was seen only a few times. The CDR3 DNA follows: TGTGCCAGCGAATCCGAGCGGGAGGACACCGGGGAGCTGTTTTTT. As protein: CASESEREDTGELFF. The J gene is TRBJ2-2, the V gene TRBV3-1 (or the pseudogene TRBV3-2), with 9 positions matching TRBD2. V was clipped by 8 bases and J by 3 bases; unmatched bases: 7. The CDR3 sequence is 15 residues long. From germline, CDR1 is LGHDT and CDR2 YNNKEL (reference sequence).